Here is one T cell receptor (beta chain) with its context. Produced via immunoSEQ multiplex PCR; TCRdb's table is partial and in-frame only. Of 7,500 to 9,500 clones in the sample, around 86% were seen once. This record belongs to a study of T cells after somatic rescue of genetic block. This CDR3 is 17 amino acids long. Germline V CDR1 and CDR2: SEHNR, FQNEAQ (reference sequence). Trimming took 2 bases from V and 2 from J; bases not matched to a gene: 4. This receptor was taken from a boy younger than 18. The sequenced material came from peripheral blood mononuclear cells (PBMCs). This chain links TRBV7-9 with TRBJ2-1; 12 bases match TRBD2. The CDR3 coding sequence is TGTGCCAGCAGCTTATCTCTAGCGGGAGGGCCCTACAATGAGCAGTTCTTC. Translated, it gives CASSLSLAGGPYNEQFF.